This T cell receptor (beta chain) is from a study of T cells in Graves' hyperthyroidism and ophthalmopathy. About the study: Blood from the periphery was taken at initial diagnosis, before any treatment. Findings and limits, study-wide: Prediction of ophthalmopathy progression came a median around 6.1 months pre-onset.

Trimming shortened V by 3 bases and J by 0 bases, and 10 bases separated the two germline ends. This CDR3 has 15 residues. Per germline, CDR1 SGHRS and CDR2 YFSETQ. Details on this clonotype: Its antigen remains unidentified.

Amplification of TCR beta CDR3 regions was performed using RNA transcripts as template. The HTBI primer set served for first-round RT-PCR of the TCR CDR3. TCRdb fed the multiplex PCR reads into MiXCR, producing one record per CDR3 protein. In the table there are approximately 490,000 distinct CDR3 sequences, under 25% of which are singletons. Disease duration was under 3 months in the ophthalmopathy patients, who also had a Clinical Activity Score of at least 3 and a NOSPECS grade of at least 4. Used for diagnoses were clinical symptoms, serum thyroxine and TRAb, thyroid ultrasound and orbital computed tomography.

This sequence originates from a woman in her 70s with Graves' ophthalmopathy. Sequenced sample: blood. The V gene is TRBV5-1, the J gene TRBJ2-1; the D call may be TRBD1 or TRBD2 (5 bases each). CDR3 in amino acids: CASSWGILSYNEQFF. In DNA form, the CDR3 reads TGCGCCAGCAGCTGGGGGATCCTCTCCTACAATGAGCAGTTCTTC. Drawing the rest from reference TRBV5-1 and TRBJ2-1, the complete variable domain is KAGVTQTPRYLIKTRGQQVTLSCSPISGHRSVSWYQQTPGQGLQFLFEYFSETQRNKGNFPGRFSGRQFSNSRSEMNVSTLELGDSALYLCASSWGILSYNEQFFGPGTRLTVL.